The clone carrying this T cell receptor beta chain has just a few counts. This entry is derived from a study of blood T cell repertoires in COVID-19. Participants reported their clinical history, and cohort assignment relied on those reports. The CDR3 is 12 residues long. V dropped 3 bases and J dropped 5 bases, with 7 bases sitting between them. CDR1 is LNHNV, CDR2 YYDKDF, per germline (reference sequence). Study processing details: Researchers report that nucleated cell counts were estimated from reference gene primer amplification. Profiled with immunoSEQ multiplex PCR; TCRdb holds only in-frame clones, not every one. V, J and clone size were drawn from that table, and D and trimming were deduced from the DNA. Among about 170,000 clones, roughly 85% were seen once, and the ten largest hold 15% to 20%.

The TCR originated in a woman in her 70s in a cohort exposed to, infected with or recovered from COVID-19 (not recorded which). The V gene is TRBV15, the J gene TRBJ2-5, with D perhaps matching TRBD2 (5 bases). Sequenced: PBMCs or T cells enriched from blood (not recorded which). The CDR3 DNA reads TGTGCCACCAGCAGTCAGCGGGAGACCCAGTACTTC. Its translation is CATSSQRETQYF.